The 10 T cell receptor beta chains below were found in one sample sequenced in a study of T-cell reconstitution after alpha-beta-depleted transplantation in children. It was with unique molecular identifiers that the TCRbeta library was prepared. TCRdb reprocessed the PCR reads with MiXCR, giving one entry per CDR3 protein. Of a few thousand distinct CDR3 sequences listed, over 9.5% are singletons. Sequencing was performed on PBMCs, mostly from graft donor cells, taken 360 days after TCRalphabeta/CD19-depleted stem cell transplant. Source of these receptors: a patient aged 2-10 years who had a stem cell transplant for inherited bone marrow failure, so the T cells may come from the graft donor.

Ten or more counts support this clonotype. V usage is TRBV27 and J usage is TRBJ2-7; the D is unclear. The length of the CDR3 is 12 residues. Germline V gene lookup returns CDR1 MNHEY and CDR2 SMNVEV (reference sequence). V gave up 5 bases and J gave up 7 bases, with 12 bases separating them. CDR3 DNA: TGTGCCAGCAGTAGATTACTGGGGGAGCAGTACTTC. Translation: CASSRLLGEQYF.

The rearrangement uses TRBV7-3 and TRBJ2-2; D remains unclear. Trimming removed 2 bases from V and 7 bases from J, with 5 bases in between. The CDR3 has 12 amino acids. Germline-derived CDR1 and CDR2 are SGHTA and FQGTGA. The CDR3, as DNA: TGTGCCAGCAGCTTAGCAGACGGGGAGCTGTTTTTT. It yields the protein CASSLADGELFF.

This clonotype was observed at least ten times. This chain connects TRBV12-5 to TRBJ2-2; 8 bases align to TRBD1. CDR1 and CDR2 from the germline V gene are LGHNT and FRNRAP. This CDR3 has 14 amino acids. The V segment lost 4 bases and the J segment 4 bases; nucleotides outside the gene matches: 2. CDR3 in DNA: TGTGCTAGTGGTTCGGACAGGGCCACCGGGGAGCTGTTTTTT. Protein sequence: CASGSDRATGELFF.

This clonotype was seen repeatedly, ten times or more. The V call is TRBV29-1, the J call TRBJ2-3, with 7 bases matching TRBD1. Losses at the gene ends were 4 bases for V and 0 bases for J; bases not matched to a gene: 10. In germline, CDR1 is SQVTM, CDR2 ANQGSEA. The CDR3 sequence is 16 residues long. The CDR3 is CSVAVGQTLSTDTQYF. CDR3 sequence (DNA): TGCAGCGTTGCGGTGGGACAGACACTGAGCACAGATACGCAGTATTTT.

This clonotype was recorded at least ten times. The CDR3, as DNA: TGCGCCAGCAGCCCTCAGGGCGGGCACCAAGAGACCCAGTACTTC. Amino acids: CASSPQGGHQETQYF. The chain carries TRBV5-1 and TRBJ2-5; perhaps D is TRBD1 or TRBD2 (5 bases each). The V end lost 4 bases, the J end lost 0 bases, and 13 bases lay between the germline ends. The CDR3 consists of 15 residues. In germline, CDR1 is SGHRS, CDR2 YFSETQ.

By sample fraction, this clonotype is medium-sized (0.01 to 0.1%). The chain joins TRBV7-2 to TRBJ2-1; TRBD2 aligns across 7 bases. The CDR3 has 15 amino acids. The germline gives CDR1 SGHTA, CDR2 FQGNSA. J gave up 5 bases and V 5 bases, and 9 bases lay outside the gene matches. This CDR3 reads CASSLGGSGDNEQFF. In nucleotides, the CDR3 is TGTGCCAGCAGCCTGGGGGGGAGCGGGGACAATGAGCAGTTCTTC. The full variable domain, in which reference TRBV7-2 and TRBJ2-1 provide the parts outside the CDR3, is GAGVSQSPSNKVTEKGKDVELRCDPISGHTALYWYRQSLGQGLEFLIYFQGNSAPDKSGLPSDRFSAERTGGSVSTLTIQRTQQEDSAVYLCASSLGGSGDNEQFFGPGTRLTVL.

This clonotype was seen many times. The V call is TRBV11-2, the J call TRBJ2-1; 11 positions match TRBD2. CDR3 length equals 15 residues. CDR1 is SGHAT, CDR2 FQNNGV, per germline. V was clipped by 6 bases and J by 9 bases; unmatched bases: 10. DNA for the CDR3: TGTGCCAGCAGGTCTATTAGCGGGAGGGTCAGTGAGCAGTTCTTC. Amino acid sequence: CASRSISGRVSEQFF.

This clonotype has ten or more counts. V is TRBV15 and J is TRBJ1-5; D call uncertain. Germline V CDR1 and CDR2: LNHNV, YYDKDF (reference sequence). CDR3 length: 13 amino acids. Trimming took off 0 bases at V and 5 bases at J, with 5 bases between the two ends. CDR3 protein: CATSRDPDQPQHF. Here the CDR3 DNA reads TGTGCCACCAGCAGAGATCCCGATCAGCCCCAGCATTTT.

Many counts were recorded for this clonotype. The rearrangement links TRBV29-1 to TRBJ1-1, with 10 bases matching TRBD1. V lost 5 bases to trimming and J lost 4 bases; unmatched junction nucleotides: 4. This CDR3 region has 13 residues. CDR1 SQVTM and CDR2 ANQGSEA come from the germline V gene. Written as DNA, the CDR3 is TGCAGCGTTCATGGACAGGGGGGCACTGAAGCTTTCTTT. It codes for CSVHGQGGTEAFF.

This clonotype occurred many times. The chain uses TRBV10-3 and TRBJ2-7; 11 nucleotides align to TRBD1. The trim removed 7 bases at V and 4 bases at J, leaving 3 bases unmatched. CDR1 is ENHRY, CDR2 SYGVKD, per germline. This CDR3 comprises 13 residues. The CDR3 region is CAIKGTGGYEQYF. CDR3 bases: TGTGCCATCAAAGGGACAGGGGGGTACGAGCAGTACTTC.